A single sample is the source of the 18 T cell receptor beta chains below, sequenced in a study of graft-versus-host responses after intestinal transplantation (TCRdb year 2021). Intraepithelial and lamina propria lymphocytes were isolated from graft specimens using dithiothreitol, EDTA incubations and collagenase D digestion. Library creation used the immunoSEQ multiplex PCR assay. TCRdb mirrors the immuneACCESS table, restricted to in-frame sequences. Some clones are absent from its copies; in checked studies, under half trace to an unresolved V gene, and the reason for the others is unknown. This sample has about 9,800 clones in its table, and 78% of those were observed once. Less than 25% of the sample is taken by the ten largest. The sample was ileum tissue, taken 527 days after intestinal transplant. These receptors originate from a human patient who received an intestinal transplant, so some T cells may come from the graft donor.

DNA of the CDR3: TGCGCCAGCAGCCAAGATCAAACCAGGGCCGGGGAGCTGTTTTTT. Translation gives CASSQDQTRAGELFF. The rearrangement links TRBV4-1 to TRBJ2-2; possibly TRBD1 for D (5 bases). CDR3 length: 15 residues. Trimming pared 0 bases from V and 6 bases from J, leaving 11 bases between. Looked up from germline, CDR1 is MGHRA and CDR2 is YSYEKL.

The chain recombines TRBV11-2 with TRBJ2-1, with D perhaps TRBD1 (5 bases). Germline V CDR1 and CDR2: SGHAT, FQNNGV. The CDR3 totals 13 residues. Trimming cost V 6 bases and J 4 bases, with 10 bases left between them. The CDR3 nucleotides are TGTGCCAGCAGGCCAACAGGTTACAATGAGCAGTTCTTC. The encoded protein is CASRPTGYNEQFF. The full variable domain, with the rest looked up from reference TRBV11-2 and TRBJ2-1, is EAGVAQSPRYKIIEKRQSVAFWCNPISGHATLYWYQQILGQGPKLLIQFQNNGVVDDSQLPKDRFSAERLKGVDSTLKIQPAKLEDSAVYLCASRPTGYNEQFFGPGTRLTVL.

The CDR3 spells CASSLGTYTDTQYF. The CDR3, as DNA: TGTGCCAGCAGCCTCGGGACCTACACAGATACGCAGTATTTT. J is TRBJ2-3 and V is TRBV5-6, with D perhaps assigned TRBD1 or TRBD2 (5 bases each). The germline gives CDR1 SGHDT, CDR2 YYEEEE. The ends were cut back, 4 bases at V and 2 bases at J, with 11 bases in the middle. This CDR3 has 14 amino acids.

J is TRBJ2-7 and V is TRBV27; either TRBD1 or TRBD2 may fit D (5 bases each). Germline V gene data show CDR1 as MNHEY and CDR2 as SMNVEV (reference sequence). The CDR3 totals 16 residues. V was cut by 7 bases and J by 0 bases, with 19 bases left in between. CDR3 residues: CASMGESAPSSYEQYF. The CDR3 coding sequence is TGTGCCAGCATGGGGGAGAGCGCCCCGAGCTCCTACGAGCAGTACTTC.

The chain combines TRBV29-1 with TRBJ1-4; a possible D gene is TRBD1 (6 bases). Germline CDR1 and CDR2: SQVTM and ANQGSEA. This CDR3 is 14 amino acids long. Trimming shortened V by 7 bases and J by 8 bases, and 20 bases separated the two germline ends. The chain's CDR3 is CSASGSDSDEKLFF. The CDR3 DNA is TGCAGCGCTAGCGGCTCGGACAGTGACGAAAAACTGTTTTTT. The whole variable domain, remainder taken from reference TRBV29-1 and TRBJ1-4, is SAVISQKPSRDICQRGTSLTIQCQVDSQVTMMFWYRQQPGQSLTLIATANQGSEATYESGFVIDKFPISRPNLTFSTLTVSNMSPEDSSIYLCSASGSDSDEKLFFGSGTQLSVL.

V is TRBV11-3 and J is TRBJ2-7, with D uncertain. Germline V gene sequence: CDR1 SGHNT, CDR2 YENEEA. The CDR3 is 15 amino acids. Trimming took off 1 base at V and 1 base at J, with 11 bases between the two ends. CDR3 region: CASSLGQLTSYEQYF. CDR3 DNA: TGTGCCAGCAGCTTAGGGCAGTTAACGTCCTACGAGCAGTACTTC.

V is TRBV6-1 and J is TRBJ1-2, with D perhaps TRBD1 (5 bases). This CDR3 region has 11 residues. The germline gives CDR1 MNHNS, CDR2 SASEGT. V lost 6 bases and J 6 bases, leaving 8 bases between the germline ends. CDR3 sequence: CASRGVDGYTF. The CDR3 DNA reads as TGTGCCAGCAGGGGGGTTGATGGCTACACCTTC.

The chain combines TRBV5-6 with TRBJ2-7, with D possibly being TRBD1 or TRBD2 (6 bases each). V lost 5 bases and J lost 4, with 22 bases in between. The CDR3 contains 16 residues. In germline, CDR1 is SGHDT, CDR2 YYEEEE. The CDR3 protein is CASRLTGTGADYEQYF. The CDR3 nucleotides read TGTGCCAGCAGGCTCACCGGGACGGGGGCGGATTACGAGCAGTACTTC. Together with reference TRBV5-6 and TRBJ2-7, the CDR3 gives the full variable domain: DAGVTQSPTHLIKTRGQQVTLRCSPKSGHDTVSWYQQALGQGPQFIFQYYEEEERQRGNFPDRFSGHQFPNYSSELNVNALLLGDSALYLCASRLTGTGADYEQYFGPGTRLTVT.

The chain couples TRBV7-2 to TRBJ1-1; a possible D gene is TRBD1 (6 bases). The CDR3 length is 11 residues. Germline CDR1 reads SGHTA; CDR2 reads FQGNSA. The V end lost 7 bases, the J end lost 3 bases, and 6 bases lay between the germline ends. This CDR3 is CASTGDTEAFF. DNA for the CDR3: TGTGCCAGCACAGGGGACACTGAAGCTTTCTTT.

V is TRBV6-5 and J is TRBJ2-3, with TRBD1 identical over 7 bases. This CDR3 has 15 residues. Germline-derived CDR1 and CDR2 are MNHEY and SVGAGI. V lost 4 bases and J lost 3; bases outside the gene matches: 7. The CDR3, as DNA: TGTGCCAGCAGTTCGACAGGGATGGGGACAGATACGCAGTATTTT. This translates into CASSSTGMGTDTQYF.

This chain connects TRBV4-2 to TRBJ2-2; possibly TRBD1 for D (5 bases). The CDR3 is 17 amino acids. Germline assignment: CDR1 LGHNA and CDR2 YNFKEQ. Trimming stripped 1 base from V and 1 base from J, with 13 bases between. CDR3 nucleotides: TGTGCCAGCAGCCAAGTGGATGGGGCGAGGAACACCGGGGAGCTGTTTTTT. Translation gives CASSQVDGARNTGELFF.

This clone turned up a few times. The V and J genes are TRBV9 and TRBJ1-1; no clear D gene. The CDR3 covers 15 residues. Trimming took off 0 bases at V and 4 bases at J, with 13 bases between the two ends. Germline CDR1 is SGDLS and CDR2 is YYNGEE. In nucleotides, the CDR3 is TGTGCCAGCAGCGTAGTACCGGGATTAGTCACTGAAGCTTTCTTT. Translating gives CASSVVPGLVTEAFF.

The genes are TRBV2 and TRBJ1-5; the D gene is possibly TRBD1 (6 bases). Germline V lookup: CDR1 SNHLY, CDR2 FYNNEI. This CDR3 contains 15 residues. Trimming left V 3 bases short and J 0 bases short, with 9 bases between. In nucleotides, the CDR3 is TGTGCCAGCAGTGACGACAGGTTTAGCAATCAGCCCCAGCATTTT. It yields the protein CASSDDRFSNQPQHF.

This clone has just one count. The chain combines TRBV6-1 with TRBJ1-3, with D maybe TRBD1 (5 bases). Trimming stripped 8 bases from V and 4 bases from J, with 18 bases between. This CDR3 has 15 residues. Germline V lookup: CDR1 MNHNS, CDR2 SASEGT. Here the CDR3 DNA reads TGTGCCAGCGGGGATCAAAGGGGAGCCGGAAACACCATATATTTT. This encodes CASGDQRGAGNTIYF.

This clone was recorded a few times. V and J are TRBV28 and TRBJ2-7; D is possibly TRBD1 (5 bases). The CDR3 extends over 13 amino acids. Trimming removed 4 bases at V and 5 bases at J, with 12 bases between. Germline CDR1 and CDR2: MDHEN and SYDVKM. CDR3 protein: CASSSSGIHEQYF. CDR3 nucleotide sequence: TGTGCCAGCAGTTCTTCAGGGATCCACGAGCAGTACTTC.

This clone showed up just a few times. This CDR3 is CASSFRSGRDTDTQYF. The DNA for the CDR3 is TGTGCCAGCAGTTTTCGCAGTGGGAGAGACACAGATACGCAGTATTTT. V is TRBV28 and J is TRBJ2-3; tentative D call: TRBD2 (5 bases). Between the trimmed V and J ends, which lost 3 bases and 2 bases, there was a span of 15 bases. The germline gives CDR1 MDHEN, CDR2 SYDVKM. This CDR3 has 16 amino acids.

The chain uses TRBV30 and TRBJ2-1; D uncertain. The CDR3 extends over 14 amino acids. CDR1 and CDR2 from the germline V gene are GTSNPN and SVGIG (reference sequence). V was trimmed by 3 bases and J by 0 bases, leaving 9 bases between them. CDR3 sequence (DNA): TGTGCCTGGAGAGGCGGCAGCTCCTACAATGAGCAGTTCTTC. It codes for CAWRGGSSYNEQFF.

The chain couples TRBV4-3 to TRBJ2-1, with TRBD2 matching 9 bases. The CDR3 covers 15 residues. V was clipped by 4 bases and J by 3 bases; unmatched bases: 4. The germline CDR1 and CDR2 sequences are LGHNA and YSLEER. CDR3 loop: CASSLLAGVYNEQFF. In DNA, the CDR3 is TGCGCCAGCAGCCTTTTAGCGGGGGTCTACAATGAGCAGTTCTTC.